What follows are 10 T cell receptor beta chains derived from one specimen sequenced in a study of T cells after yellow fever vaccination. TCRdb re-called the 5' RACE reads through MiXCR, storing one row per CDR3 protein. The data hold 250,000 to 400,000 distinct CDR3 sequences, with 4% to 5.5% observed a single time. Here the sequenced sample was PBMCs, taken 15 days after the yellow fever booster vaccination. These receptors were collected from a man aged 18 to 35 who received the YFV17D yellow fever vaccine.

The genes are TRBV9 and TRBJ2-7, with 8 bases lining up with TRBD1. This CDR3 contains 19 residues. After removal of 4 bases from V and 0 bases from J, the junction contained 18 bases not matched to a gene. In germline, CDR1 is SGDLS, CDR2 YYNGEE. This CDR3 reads CASSFAGQGYSPSSYEQYV. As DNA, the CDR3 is TGTGCCAGCAGCTTCGCAGGACAGGGATATTCACCGAGCTCCTACGAGCAGTACGTC.

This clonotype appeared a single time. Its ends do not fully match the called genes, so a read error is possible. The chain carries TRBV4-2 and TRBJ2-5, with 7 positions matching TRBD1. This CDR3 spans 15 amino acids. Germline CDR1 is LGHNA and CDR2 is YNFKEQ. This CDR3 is CASSYGQAIQETLYF. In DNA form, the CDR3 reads TGTGCCAGCAGCTACGGACAGGCCATCCAAGAGACCCTGTACTTC.

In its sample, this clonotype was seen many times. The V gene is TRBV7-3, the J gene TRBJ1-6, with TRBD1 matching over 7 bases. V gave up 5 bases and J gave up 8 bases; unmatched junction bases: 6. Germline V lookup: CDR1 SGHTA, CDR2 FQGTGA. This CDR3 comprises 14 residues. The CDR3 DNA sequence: TGTGCCAGCAGCCTGGGGACAGCCTATTCACCCCTCCACTTT. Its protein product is CASSLGTAYSPLHF.

The CDR3 nucleotides read TGCAGTGCTAGCTTCGGTCCAAGGGCGGAGACCCAGTACTTC. Translated: CSASFGPRAETQYF. The chain couples TRBV20-1 to TRBJ2-5; D not resolved. The CDR3 has 14 amino acids. V was pared by 3 bases and J by 5 bases, with 16 bases between. Germline V gene sequence: CDR1 DFQATT, CDR2 SNEGSKA (reference sequence).

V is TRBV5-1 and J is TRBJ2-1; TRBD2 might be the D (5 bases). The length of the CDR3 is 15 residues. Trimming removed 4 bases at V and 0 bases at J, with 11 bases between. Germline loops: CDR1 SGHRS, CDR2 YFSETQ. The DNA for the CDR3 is TGCGCCAGCAGCAGAGCGGTTCTCTCCTACAATGAGCAGTTCTTC. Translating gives CASSRAVLSYNEQFF.

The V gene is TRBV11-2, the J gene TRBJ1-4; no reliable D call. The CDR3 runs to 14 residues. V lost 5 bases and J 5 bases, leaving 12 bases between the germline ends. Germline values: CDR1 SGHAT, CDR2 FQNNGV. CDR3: CASSPDVGNEKLFF. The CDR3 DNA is TGTGCCAGCAGCCCTGATGTCGGGAATGAAAAACTGTTTTTT.

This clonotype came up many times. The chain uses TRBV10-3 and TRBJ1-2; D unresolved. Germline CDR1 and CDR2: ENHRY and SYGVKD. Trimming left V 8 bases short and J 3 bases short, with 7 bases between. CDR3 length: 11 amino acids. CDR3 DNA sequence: TGTGCCATCGGAACCGACTATGGCTACACCTTC. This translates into CAIGTDYGYTF.

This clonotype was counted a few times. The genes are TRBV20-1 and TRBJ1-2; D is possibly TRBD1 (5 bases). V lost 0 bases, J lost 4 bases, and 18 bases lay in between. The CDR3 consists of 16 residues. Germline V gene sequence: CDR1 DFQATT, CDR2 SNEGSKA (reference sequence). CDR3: CSARDSIRGGGYGYTF. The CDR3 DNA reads TGCAGTGCTAGAGATTCCATTCGGGGCGGCGGCTATGGCTACACCTTC.

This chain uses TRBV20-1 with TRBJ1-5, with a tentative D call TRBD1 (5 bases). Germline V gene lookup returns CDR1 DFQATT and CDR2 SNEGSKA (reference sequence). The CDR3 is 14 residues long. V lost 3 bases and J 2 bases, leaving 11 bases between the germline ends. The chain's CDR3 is CSASGGRGNQPQHF. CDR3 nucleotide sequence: TGCAGTGCTAGCGGGGGAAGGGGCAATCAGCCCCAGCATTTT.

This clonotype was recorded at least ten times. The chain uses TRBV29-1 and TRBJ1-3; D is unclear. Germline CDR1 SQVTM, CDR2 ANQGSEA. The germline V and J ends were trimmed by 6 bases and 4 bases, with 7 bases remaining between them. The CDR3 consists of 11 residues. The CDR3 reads CSVNQGNTIYF. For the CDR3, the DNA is TGCAGCGTAAACCAGGGAAACACCATATATTTT. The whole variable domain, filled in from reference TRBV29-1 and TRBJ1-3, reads SAVISQKPSRDICQRGTSLTIQCQVDSQVTMMFWYRQQPGQSLTLIATANQGSEATYESGFVIDKFPISRPNLTFSTLTVSNMSPEDSSIYLCSVNQGNTIYFGEGSWLTVV.